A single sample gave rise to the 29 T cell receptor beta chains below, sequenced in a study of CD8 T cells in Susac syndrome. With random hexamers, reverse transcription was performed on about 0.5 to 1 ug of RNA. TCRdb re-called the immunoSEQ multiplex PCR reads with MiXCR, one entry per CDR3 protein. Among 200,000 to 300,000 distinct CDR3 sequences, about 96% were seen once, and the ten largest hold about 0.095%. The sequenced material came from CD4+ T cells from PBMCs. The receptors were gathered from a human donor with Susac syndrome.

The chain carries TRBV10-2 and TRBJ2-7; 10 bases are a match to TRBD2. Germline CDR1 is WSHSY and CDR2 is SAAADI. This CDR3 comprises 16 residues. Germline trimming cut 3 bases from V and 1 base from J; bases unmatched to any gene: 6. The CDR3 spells CASSEPGLARSYEQYF. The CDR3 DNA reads TGCGCCAGCAGTGAACCGGGACTAGCGCGATCCTACGAGCAGTACTTC.

DNA of the CDR3: TGTGCCAGCAGCTTTGACAGGGGGCCCAATCAGCCCCAGCATTTT. Translation gives CASSFDRGPNQPQHF. The genes are TRBV3-1 and TRBJ1-5, with TRBD1 matching 10 bases. Looked up from germline, CDR1 is LGHDT and CDR2 is YNNKEL (reference sequence). This CDR3 spans 15 amino acids. V shed 5 bases and J 3 bases; nucleotides not matched to a gene: 4.

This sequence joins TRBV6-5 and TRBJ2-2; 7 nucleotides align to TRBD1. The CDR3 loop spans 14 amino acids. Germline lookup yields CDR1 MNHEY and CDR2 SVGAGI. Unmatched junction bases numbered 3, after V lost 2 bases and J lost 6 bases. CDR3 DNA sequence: TGTGCCAGCAGTTACCAACAGGGGTCCGGGGAGCTGTTTTTT. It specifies CASSYQQGSGELFF.

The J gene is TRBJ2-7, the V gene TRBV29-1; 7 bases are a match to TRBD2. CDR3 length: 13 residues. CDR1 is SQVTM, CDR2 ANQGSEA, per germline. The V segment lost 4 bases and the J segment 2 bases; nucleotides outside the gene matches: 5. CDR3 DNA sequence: TGCAGCGTTGCGAAGCGGGAAACCTACGAGCAGTACTTC. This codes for CSVAKRETYEQYF.

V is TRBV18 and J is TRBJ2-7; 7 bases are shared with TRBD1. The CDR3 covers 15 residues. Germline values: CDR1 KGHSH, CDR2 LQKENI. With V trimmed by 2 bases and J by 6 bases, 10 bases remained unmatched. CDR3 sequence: CASSPYTSGGSEQYF. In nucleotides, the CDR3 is TGTGCCAGCTCACCATACACGTCAGGGGGAAGCGAGCAGTACTTC.

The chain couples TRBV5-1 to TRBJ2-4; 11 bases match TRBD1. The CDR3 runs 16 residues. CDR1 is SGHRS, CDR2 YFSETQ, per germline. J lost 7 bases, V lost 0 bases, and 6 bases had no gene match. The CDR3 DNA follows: TGCGCCAGCAGCTTGGAAGGGACAGGGGGAGCGAACATTCAGTACTTC. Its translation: CASSLEGTGGANIQYF.

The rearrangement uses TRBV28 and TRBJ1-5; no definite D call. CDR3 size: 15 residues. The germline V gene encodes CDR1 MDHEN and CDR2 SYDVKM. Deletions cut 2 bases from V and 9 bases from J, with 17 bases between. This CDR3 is CASSLEGSGLRPQHF. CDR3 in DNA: TGTGCCAGCAGTTTAGAGGGTTCGGGATTGAGGCCCCAGCATTTT.

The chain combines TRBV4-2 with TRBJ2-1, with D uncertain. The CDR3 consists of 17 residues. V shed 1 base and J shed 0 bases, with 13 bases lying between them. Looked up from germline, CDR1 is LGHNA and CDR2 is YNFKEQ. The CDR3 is CASSQGPIGSSYNEQFF. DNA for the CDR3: TGTGCCAGCAGCCAAGGCCCCATCGGTAGCTCCTACAATGAGCAGTTCTTC.

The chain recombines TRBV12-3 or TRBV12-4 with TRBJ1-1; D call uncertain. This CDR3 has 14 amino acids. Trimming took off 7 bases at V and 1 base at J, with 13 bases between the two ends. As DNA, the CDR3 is TGTGCCAGCATCCCGCTGACGGGGAACACTGAAGCTTTCTTT. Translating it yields CASIPLTGNTEAFF.

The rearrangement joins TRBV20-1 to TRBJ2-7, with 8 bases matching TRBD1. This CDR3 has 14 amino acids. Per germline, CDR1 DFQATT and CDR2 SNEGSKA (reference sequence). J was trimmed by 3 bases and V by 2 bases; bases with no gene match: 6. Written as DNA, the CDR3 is TGCAGTGCTAGAAGTGGACAGGGAGGCTACGAGCAGTACTTC. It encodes CSARSGQGGYEQYF.

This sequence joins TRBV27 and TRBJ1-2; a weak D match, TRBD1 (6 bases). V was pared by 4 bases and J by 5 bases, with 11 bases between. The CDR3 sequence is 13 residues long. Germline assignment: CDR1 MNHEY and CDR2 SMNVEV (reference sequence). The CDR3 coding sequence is TGTGCCAGCAGTTCCCCCGGGACATATGGCTACACCTTC. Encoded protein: CASSSPGTYGYTF.

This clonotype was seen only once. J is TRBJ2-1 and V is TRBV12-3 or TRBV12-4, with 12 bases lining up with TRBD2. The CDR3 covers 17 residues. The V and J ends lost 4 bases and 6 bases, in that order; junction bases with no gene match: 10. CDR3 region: CASSSHKTSGSGNEQFF. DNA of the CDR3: TGTGCCAGCAGTTCCCATAAGACTAGCGGGAGTGGCAATGAGCAGTTCTTC.

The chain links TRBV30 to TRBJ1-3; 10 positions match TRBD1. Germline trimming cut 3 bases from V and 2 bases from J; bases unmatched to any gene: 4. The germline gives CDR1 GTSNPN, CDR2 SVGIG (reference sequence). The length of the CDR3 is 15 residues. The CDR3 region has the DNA TGTGCCTGGAGCACCGGGACAGGGGCTGGAAACACCATATATTTT. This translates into CAWSTGTGAGNTIYF.

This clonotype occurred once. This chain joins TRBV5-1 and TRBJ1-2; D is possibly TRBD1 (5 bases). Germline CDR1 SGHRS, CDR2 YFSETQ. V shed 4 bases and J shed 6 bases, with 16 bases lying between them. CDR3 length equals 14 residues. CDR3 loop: CASSPTTGGDGYTF. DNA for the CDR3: TGCGCCAGCAGCCCTACGACGGGGGGAGATGGCTACACCTTC.

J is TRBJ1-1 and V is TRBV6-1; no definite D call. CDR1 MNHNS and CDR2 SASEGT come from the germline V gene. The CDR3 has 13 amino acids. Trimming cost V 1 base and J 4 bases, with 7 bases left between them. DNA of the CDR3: TGTGCCAGCAGTGAAGTAGGGCGCACTGAAGCTTTCTTT. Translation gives CASSEVGRTEAFF.

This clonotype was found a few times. The CDR3 protein is CASSLGSSGRVEQYF. DNA of the CDR3: TGTGCCAGCAGCTTAGGTTCTAGCGGGAGGGTCGAGCAGTACTTC. The chain carries TRBV7-2 and TRBJ2-7; 12 bases fit TRBD2. Looked up from germline, CDR1 is SGHTA and CDR2 is FQGNSA. The length of the CDR3 is 15 residues. Trimming at V came to 1 base and at J to 6 bases, leaving 4 bases not matched to a gene. Together with reference TRBV7-2 and TRBJ2-7, the CDR3 gives the full variable domain: GAGVSQSPSNKVTEKGKDVELRCDPISGHTALYWYRQSLGQGLEFLIYFQGNSAPDKSGLPSDRFSAERTGGSVSTLTIQRTQQEDSAVYLCASSLGSSGRVEQYFGPGTRLTVT.

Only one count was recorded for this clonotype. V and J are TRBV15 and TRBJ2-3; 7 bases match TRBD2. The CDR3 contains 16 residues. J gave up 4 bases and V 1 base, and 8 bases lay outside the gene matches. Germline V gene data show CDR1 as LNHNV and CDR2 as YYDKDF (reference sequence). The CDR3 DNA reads TGTGCCACCAGCAGAGGACCAGCGGGATTCCCAGATACGCAGTATTTT. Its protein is CATSRGPAGFPDTQYF.

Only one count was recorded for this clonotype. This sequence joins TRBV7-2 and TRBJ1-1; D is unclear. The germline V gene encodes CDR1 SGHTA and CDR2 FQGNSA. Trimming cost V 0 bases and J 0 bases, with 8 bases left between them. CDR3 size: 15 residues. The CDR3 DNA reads TGTGCCAGCAGCTTAGCTACAGCTTTGAACACTGAAGCTTTCTTT. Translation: CASSLATALNTEAFF. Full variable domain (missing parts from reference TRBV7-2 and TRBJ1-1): GAGVSQSPSNKVTEKGKDVELRCDPISGHTALYWYRQSLGQGLEFLIYFQGNSAPDKSGLPSDRFSAERTGGSVSTLTIQRTQQEDSAVYLCASSLATALNTEAFFGQGTRLTVV.

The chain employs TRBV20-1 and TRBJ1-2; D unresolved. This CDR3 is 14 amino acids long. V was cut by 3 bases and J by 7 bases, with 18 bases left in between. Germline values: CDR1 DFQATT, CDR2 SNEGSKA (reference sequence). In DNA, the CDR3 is TGCAGTGCTAGTCTACCGAGCTCCGTCCCTGGCTACACCTTC. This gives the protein CSASLPSSVPGYTF.

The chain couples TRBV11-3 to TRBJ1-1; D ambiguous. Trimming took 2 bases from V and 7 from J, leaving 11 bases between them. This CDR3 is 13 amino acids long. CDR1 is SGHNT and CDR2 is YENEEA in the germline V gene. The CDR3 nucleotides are TGTGCCAGCAGCTTATTATACGGCCTTGAAGCTTTCTTT. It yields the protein CASSLLYGLEAFF. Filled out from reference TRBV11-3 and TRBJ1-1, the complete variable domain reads EAGVVQSPRYKIIEKKQPVAFWCNPISGHNTLYWYLQNLGQGPELLIRYENEEAVDDSQLPKDRFSAERLKGVDSTLKIQPAELGDSAVYLCASSLLYGLEAFFGQGTRLTVV.

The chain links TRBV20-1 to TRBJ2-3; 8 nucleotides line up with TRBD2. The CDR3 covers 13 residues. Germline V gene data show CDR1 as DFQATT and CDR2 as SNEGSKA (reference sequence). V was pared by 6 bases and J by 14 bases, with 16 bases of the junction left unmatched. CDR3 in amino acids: CSARPSSGSTGYF. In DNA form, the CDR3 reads TGCAGTGCCAGGCCTTCTAGCGGGTCCACGGGGTATTTT.

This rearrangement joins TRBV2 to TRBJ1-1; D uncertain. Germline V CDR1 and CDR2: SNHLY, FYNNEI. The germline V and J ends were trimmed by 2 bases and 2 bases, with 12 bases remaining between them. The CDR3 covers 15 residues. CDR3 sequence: CASSEMRVANTEAFF. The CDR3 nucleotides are TGTGCCAGCAGTGAAATGAGGGTGGCTAACACTGAAGCTTTCTTT.

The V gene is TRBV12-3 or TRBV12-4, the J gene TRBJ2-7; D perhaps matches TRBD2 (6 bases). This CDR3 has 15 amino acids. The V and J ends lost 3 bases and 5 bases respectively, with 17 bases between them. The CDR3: CASSFTLANSNEQYF. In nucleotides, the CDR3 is TGTGCCAGCAGTTTCACTCTAGCGAACAGCAACGAGCAGTACTTC.

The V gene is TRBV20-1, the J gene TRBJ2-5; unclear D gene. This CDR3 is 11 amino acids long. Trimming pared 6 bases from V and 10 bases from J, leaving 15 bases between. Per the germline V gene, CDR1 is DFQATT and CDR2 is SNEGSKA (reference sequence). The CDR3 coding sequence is TGCAGTGCAGGGCTAGTAGTAAACCAGTACTTC. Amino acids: CSAGLVVNQYF.

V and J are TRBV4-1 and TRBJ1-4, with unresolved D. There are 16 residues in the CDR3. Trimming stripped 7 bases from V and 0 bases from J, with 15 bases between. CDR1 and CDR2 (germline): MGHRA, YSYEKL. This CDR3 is CASNWEAGATNEKLFF. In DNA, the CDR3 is TGCGCCAGCAATTGGGAGGCAGGCGCAACTAATGAAAAACTGTTTTTT.

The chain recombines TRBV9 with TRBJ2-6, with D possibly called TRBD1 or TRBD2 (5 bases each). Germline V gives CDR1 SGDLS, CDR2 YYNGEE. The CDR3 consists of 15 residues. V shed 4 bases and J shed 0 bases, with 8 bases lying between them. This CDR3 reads CASSPGLSGANVLTF. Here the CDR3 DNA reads TGTGCCAGCAGCCCGGGGCTCTCTGGGGCCAACGTCCTGACTTTC.

CDR3 coding DNA: TGTGACCGGGACAGCAGGCAGCCCCAGCATTTT. It specifies CDRDSRQPQHF. V usage is TRBV19 and J usage is TRBJ1-5; 7 nucleotides agree with TRBD1. CDR1 is LNHDA, CDR2 SQIVND, per germline (reference sequence). This CDR3 contains 11 residues.

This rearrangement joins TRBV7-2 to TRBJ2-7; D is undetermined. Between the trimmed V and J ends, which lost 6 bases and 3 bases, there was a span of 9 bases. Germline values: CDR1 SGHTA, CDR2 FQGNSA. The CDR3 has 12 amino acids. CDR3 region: CASRGWGYEQYF. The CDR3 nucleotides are TGTGCCAGCAGGGGGTGGGGCTACGAGCAGTACTTC.

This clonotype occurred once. The CDR3 DNA is TGTGCCAGCAGTGATAAGCAGTTCTTC. It specifies CASSDKQFF. The chain carries TRBV28 and TRBJ2-1; D is ambiguous. Germline V lookup: CDR1 MDHEN, CDR2 SYDVKM. Trimming removed 5 bases at V and 11 bases at J, with 4 bases between. The CDR3 covers 9 residues. The variable domain in full, with the rest retrieved from reference TRBV28 and TRBJ2-1, is DVKVTQSSRYLVKRTGEKVFLECVQDMDHENMFWYRQDPGLGLRLIYFSYDVKMKEKGDIPEGYSVSREKKERFSLILESASTNQTSMYLCASSDKQFFGPGTRLTVL.